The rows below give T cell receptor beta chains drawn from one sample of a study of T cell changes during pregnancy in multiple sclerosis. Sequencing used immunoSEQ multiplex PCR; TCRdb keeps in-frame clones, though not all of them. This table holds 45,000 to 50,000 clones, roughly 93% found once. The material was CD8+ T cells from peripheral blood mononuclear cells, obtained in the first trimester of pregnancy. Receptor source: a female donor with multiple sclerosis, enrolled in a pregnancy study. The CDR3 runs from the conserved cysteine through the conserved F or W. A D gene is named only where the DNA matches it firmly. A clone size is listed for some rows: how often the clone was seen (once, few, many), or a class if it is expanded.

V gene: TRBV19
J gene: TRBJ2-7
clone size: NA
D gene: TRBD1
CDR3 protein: CASSTSSGTGWSYEQYF
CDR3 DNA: TGTGCCAGTAGTACAAGCTCCGGGACAGGGTGGTCCTACGAGCAGTACTTC

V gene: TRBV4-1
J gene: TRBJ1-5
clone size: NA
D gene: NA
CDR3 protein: CASSQSPGNQPQHF
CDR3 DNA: TGCGCCAGCAGCCAGTCGCCAGGAAATCAGCCCCAGCATTTT

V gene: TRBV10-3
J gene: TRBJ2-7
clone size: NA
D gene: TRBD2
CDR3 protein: CACGGGYYEQYF
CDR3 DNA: TGTGCCTGCGGGGGGGGTTACTACGAGCAGTACTTC

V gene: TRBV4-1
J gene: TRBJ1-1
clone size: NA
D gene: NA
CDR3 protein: CASSQVRGDAFF
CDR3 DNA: TGCGCCAGCAGCCAGGTCAGGGGAGACGCTTTCTTT

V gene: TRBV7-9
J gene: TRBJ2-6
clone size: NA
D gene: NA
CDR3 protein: CASSLVGDESSGANVLTF
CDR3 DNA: TGTGCCAGCAGCTTAGTAGGGGATGAGAGCTCTGGGGCCAATGTCCTGACTTTC

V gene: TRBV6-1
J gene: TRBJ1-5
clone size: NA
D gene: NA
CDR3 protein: CASRNTGYSNQPQHF
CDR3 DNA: TGTGCCAGCAGGAATACAGGGTATAGCAATCAGCCCCAGCATTTT

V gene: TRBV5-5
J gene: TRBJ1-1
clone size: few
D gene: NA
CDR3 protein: CASSWRAGHTEAFF
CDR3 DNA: TGTGCCAGCAGCTGGAGGGCAGGGCACACTGAAGCTTTCTTT

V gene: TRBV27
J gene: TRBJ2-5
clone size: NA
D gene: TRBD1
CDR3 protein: CASSLRDRGETQYF
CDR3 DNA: TGTGCCAGCAGTTTACGGGACAGGGGAGAGACCCAGTACTTC

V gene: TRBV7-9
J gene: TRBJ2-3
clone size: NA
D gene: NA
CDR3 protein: CASSSRVDTQYF
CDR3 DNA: TGTGCCAGCAGCTCCAGGGTAGATACGCAGTATTTT

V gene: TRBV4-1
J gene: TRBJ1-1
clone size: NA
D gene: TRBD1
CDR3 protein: CASSLDRGSKAFF
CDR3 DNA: TGCGCCAGCAGCCTTGACAGGGGTTCAAAAGCTTTCTTT

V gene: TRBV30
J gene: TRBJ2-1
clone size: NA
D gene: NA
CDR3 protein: CAWSPANEQFF
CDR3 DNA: TGTGCCTGGAGTCCAGCGAATGAGCAGTTCTTC

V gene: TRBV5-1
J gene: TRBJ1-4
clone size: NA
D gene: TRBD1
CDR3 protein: CASSLRAGGETNEKLFF
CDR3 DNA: TGCGCCAGCAGCTTGCGGGCAGGGGGAGAAACTAATGAAAAACTGTTTTTT

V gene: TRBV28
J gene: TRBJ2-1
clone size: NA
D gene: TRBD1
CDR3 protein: CASRGGQARDTEQFF
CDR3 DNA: TGTGCCAGCAGGGGGGGACAGGCGAGGGACACTGAGCAGTTCTTC

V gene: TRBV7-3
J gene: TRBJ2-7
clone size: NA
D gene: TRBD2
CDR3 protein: CASSPFAGGTYEQYF
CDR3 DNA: TGTGCCAGCAGTCCTTTCGCCGGGGGGACGTACGAGCAGTACTTC

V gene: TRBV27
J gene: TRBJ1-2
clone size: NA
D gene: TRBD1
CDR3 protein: CASSLTGTGNYGYTF
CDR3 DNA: TGTGCCAGCAGTTTAACCGGGACAGGGAACTATGGCTACACCTTC

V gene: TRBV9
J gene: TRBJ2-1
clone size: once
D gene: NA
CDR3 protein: CASSVNTNEQFF
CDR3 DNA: TGTGCCAGCAGCGTAAACACCAATGAGCAGTTCTTC

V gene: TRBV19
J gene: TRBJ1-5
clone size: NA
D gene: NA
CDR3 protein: CASSSQGNQPQHF
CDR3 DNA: TGTGCCAGTAGTTCTCAGGGGAATCAGCCCCAGCATTTT

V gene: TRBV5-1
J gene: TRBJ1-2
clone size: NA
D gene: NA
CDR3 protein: CASSPGWILNRAYGYTF
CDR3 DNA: TGCGCCAGCAGCCCAGGATGGATTCTTAACAGGGCCTATGGCTACACCTTC

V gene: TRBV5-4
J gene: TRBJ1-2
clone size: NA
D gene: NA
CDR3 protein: CASSQDQARQPYGYTF
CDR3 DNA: TGTGCCAGCAGCCAAGATCAGGCCAGGCAGCCCTATGGCTACACCTTC

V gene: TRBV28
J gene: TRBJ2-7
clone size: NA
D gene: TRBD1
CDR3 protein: CASSLDRASYEQYF
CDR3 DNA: TGTGCCAGCAGTCTGGACAGGGCATCCTACGAGCAGTACTTC

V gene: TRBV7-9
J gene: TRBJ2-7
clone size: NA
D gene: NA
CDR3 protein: CASSSSTGYYEQYF
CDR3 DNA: TGTGCCAGCAGCTCCTCGACAGGATATTACGAGCAGTACTTC

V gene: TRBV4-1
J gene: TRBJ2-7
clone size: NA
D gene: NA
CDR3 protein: CASSQTGGAFYEQYF
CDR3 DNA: TGCGCCAGCAGCCAGACGGGCGGGGCCTTCTACGAGCAGTACTTC

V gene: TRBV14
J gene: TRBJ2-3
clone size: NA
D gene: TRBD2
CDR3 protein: CASSLLAGASTDTQYF
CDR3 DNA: TGTGCCAGCAGCCTTTTAGCGGGAGCTAGCACAGATACGCAGTATTTT

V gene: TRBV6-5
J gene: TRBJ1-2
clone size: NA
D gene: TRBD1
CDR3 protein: CASSYGGRQGNYGYTF
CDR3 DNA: TGTGCCAGCAGTTACGGGGGCCGACAGGGGAACTATGGCTACACCTTC

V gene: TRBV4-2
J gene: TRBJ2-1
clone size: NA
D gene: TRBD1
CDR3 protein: CASSQMTGGYEQFF
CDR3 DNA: TGTGCCAGCAGCCAAATGACAGGGGGCTATGAGCAGTTCTTC

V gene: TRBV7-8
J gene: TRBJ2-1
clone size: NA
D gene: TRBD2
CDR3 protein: CASSLGGGYNEQFF
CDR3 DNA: TGTGCCAGCAGCCTGGGGGGGGGCTACAATGAGCAGTTCTTC

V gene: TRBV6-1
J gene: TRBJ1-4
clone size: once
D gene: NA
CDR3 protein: CASLWAARGEEKLFF
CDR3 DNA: TGTGCCAGCTTATGGGCCGCCAGGGGCGAAGAAAAACTGTTTTTT

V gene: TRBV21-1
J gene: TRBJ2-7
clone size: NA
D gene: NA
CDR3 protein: CASSKGGDSGSLALDSYEQYF
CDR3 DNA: TGTGCCAGCAGCAAAGGGGGGGATAGCGGGAGTCTCGCCCTAGACTCCTACGAGCAGTACTTC

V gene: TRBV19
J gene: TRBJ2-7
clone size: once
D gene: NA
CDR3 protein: CASSGAGAEQYF
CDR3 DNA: TGTGCCAGTAGTGGCGCGGGGGCCGAGCAGTACTTC

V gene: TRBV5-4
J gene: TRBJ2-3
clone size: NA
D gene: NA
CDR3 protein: CASSFHSGPGAGDTQYF
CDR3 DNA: TGTGCCAGCAGCTTCCATTCGGGCCCAGGGGCAGGGGATACGCAGTATTTT

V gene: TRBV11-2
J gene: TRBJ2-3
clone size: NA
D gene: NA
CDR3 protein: CASSFGGKGQYF
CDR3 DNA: TGTGCCAGCAGCTTCGGGGGAAAGGGGCAGTATTTT

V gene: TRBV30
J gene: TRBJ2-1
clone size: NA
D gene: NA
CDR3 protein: CAWSVQPGTSALWNEQFF
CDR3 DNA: TGTGCCTGGAGTGTACAGCCTGGGACTTCCGCCCTTTGGAATGAGCAGTTCTTC

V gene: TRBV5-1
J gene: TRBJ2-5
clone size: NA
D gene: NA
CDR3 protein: CASSLVTGQETQYF
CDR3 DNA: TGCGCCAGCAGCTTGGTGACAGGTCAAGAGACCCAGTACTTC

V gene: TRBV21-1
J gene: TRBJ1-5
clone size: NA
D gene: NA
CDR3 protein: CASSKESGGQPQHF
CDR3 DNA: TGTGCCAGCAGCAAAGAGTCAGGGGGCCAGCCCCAGCATTTT

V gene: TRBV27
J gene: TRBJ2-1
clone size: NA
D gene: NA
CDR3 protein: CASSPGLPSVHEQFF
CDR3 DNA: TGTGCCAGCAGTCCCGGACTACCCTCTGTGCATGAGCAGTTCTTC